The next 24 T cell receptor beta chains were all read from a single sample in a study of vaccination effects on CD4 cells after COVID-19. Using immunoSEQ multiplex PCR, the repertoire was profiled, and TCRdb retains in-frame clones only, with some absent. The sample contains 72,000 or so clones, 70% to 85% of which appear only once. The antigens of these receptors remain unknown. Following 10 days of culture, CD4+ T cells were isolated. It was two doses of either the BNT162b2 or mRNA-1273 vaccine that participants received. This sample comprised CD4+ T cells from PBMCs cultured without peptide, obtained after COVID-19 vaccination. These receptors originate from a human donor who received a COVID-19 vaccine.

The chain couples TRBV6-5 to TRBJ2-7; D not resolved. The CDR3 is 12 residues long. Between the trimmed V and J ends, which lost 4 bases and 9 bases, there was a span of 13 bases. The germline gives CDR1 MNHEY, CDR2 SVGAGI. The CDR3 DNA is TGTGCCAGCAGTTCGCAAGGGTTTGGGCAGTACGTC. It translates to CASSSQGFGQYV.

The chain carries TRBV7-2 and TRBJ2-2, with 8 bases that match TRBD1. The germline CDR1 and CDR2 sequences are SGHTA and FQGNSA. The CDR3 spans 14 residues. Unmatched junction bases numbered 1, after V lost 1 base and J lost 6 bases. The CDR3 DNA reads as TGTGCCAGCAGCTTAGGCAGGGGGCCCGGGGAGCTGTTTTTT. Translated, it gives CASSLGRGPGELFF.

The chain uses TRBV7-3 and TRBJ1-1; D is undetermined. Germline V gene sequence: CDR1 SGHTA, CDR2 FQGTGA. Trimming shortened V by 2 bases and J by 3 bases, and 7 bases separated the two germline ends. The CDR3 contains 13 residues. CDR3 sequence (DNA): TGTGCCAGCAGCTTAGGACCGGACACTGAAGCTTTCTTT. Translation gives CASSLGPDTEAFF.

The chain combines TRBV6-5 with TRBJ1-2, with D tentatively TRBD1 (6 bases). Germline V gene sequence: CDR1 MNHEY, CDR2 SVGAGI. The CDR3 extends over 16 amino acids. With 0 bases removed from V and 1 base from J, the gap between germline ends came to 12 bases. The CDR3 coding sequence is TGTGCCAGCAGTTACTCGGGGGCTGGATTTAACTATGGCTACACCTTC. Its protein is CASSYSGAGFNYGYTF.

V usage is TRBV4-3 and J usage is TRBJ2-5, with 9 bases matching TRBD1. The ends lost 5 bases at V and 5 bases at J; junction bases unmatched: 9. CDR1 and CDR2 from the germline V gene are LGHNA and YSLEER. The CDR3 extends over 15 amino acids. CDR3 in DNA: TGCGCCAGCAGCTTACAACAGGGGGCGAGGGAGACCCAGTACTTC. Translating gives CASSLQQGARETQYF.

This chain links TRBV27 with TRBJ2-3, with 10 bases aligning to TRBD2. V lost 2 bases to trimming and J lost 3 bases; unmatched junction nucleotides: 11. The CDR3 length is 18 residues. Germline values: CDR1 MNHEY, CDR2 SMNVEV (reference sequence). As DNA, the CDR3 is TGTGCCAGCAGTTTAGCAGTGGAGAGCGGGGGGGGGACAGATACGCAGTATTTT. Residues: CASSLAVESGGGTDTQYF.

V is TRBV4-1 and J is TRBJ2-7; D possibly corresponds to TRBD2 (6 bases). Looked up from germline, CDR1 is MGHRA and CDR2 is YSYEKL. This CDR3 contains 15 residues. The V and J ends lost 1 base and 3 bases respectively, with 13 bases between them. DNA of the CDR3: TGCGCCAGCAGCCAAGCGGGCCCCGGGGGCTACGAGCAGTACGTC. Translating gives CASSQAGPGGYEQYV.

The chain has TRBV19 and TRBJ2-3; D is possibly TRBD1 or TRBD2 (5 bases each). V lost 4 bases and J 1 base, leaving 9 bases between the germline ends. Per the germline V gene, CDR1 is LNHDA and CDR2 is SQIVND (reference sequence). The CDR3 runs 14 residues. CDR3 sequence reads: CASSTRGGTDTQYF. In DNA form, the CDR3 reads TGTGCCAGTAGTACTCGAGGGGGCACAGATACGCAGTATTTT.

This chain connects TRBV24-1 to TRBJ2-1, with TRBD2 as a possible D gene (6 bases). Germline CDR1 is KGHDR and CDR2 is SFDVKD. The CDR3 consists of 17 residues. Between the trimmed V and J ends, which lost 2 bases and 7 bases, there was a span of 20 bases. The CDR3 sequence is CATSDWGDPGGVNEQFF. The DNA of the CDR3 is TGTGCCACCAGTGATTGGGGGGACCCCGGTGGGGTTAATGAGCAGTTCTTC.

As DNA, the CDR3 is TGTGCCAGCAGTTACTATAAGCGCCGGGCTAGCGCTCACGGGGAGCTGTTTTTT. This translates into CASSYYKRRASAHGELFF. V and J are TRBV6-2 or TRBV6-3 and TRBJ2-2, with a weak D call TRBD2 (6 bases). Germline-derived CDR1 and CDR2 are MNHEY and SVGEGT. V was cut by 1 base and J by 7 bases, with 22 bases left in between. CDR3 length equals 18 residues.

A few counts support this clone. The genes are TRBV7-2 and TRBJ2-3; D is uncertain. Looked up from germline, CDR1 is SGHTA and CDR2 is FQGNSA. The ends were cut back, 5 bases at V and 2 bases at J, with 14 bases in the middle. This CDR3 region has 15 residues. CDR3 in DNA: TGTGCCAGCAGCCCCCCGGGTTCGGCCACAGATACGCAGTATTTT. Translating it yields CASSPPGSATDTQYF.

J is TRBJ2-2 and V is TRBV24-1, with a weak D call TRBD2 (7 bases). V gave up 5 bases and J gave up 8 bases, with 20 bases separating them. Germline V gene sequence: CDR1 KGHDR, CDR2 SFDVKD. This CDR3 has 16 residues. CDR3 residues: CATSAPGGPLRGELFF. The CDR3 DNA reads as TGTGCCACCAGTGCTCCCGGGGGGCCCCTTCGGGGGGAGCTGTTTTTT.

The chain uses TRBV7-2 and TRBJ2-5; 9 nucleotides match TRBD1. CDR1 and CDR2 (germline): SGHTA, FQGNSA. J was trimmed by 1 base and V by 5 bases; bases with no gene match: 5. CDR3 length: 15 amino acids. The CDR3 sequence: CASSPGTGIQETQYF. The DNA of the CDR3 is TGTGCCAGCAGCCCCGGGACAGGGATCCAAGAGACCCAGTACTTC.

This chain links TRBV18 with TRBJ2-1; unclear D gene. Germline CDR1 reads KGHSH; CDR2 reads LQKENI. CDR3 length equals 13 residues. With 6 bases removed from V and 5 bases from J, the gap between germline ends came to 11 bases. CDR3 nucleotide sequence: TGTGCCAGCTCGTTGGACCGGAACAATGAGCAGTTCTTC. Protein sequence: CASSLDRNNEQFF.

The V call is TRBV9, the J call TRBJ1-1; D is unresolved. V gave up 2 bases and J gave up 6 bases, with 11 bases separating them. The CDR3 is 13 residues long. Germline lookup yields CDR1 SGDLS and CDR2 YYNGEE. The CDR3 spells CASSVMDYSEAFF. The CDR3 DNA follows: TGTGCCAGCAGCGTCATGGACTATTCTGAAGCTTTCTTT.

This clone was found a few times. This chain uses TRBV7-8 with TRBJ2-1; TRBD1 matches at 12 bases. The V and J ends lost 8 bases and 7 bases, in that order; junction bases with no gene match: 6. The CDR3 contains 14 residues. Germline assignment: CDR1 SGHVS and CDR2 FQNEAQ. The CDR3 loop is CASAGTGGKNEQFF. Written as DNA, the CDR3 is TGTGCCAGCGCCGGGACAGGGGGCAAGAATGAGCAGTTCTTC.

This CDR3 is CASSGYRDRGDYNYGYTF. Written as DNA, the CDR3 is TGTGCCAGCAGCGGATACCGGGACAGGGGCGACTACAACTATGGCTACACCTTC. The rearrangement links TRBV7-3 to TRBJ1-2; 10 bases are shared with TRBD1. Germline CDR1 reads SGHTA; CDR2 reads FQGTGA. With V trimmed by 5 bases and J by 2 bases, 14 bases remained unmatched. CDR3 length equals 18 residues.

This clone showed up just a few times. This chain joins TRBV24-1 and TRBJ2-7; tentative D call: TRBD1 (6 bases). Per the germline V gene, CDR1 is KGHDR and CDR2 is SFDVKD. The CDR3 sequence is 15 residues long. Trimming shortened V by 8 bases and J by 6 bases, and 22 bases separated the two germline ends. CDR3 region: CATTNDVQGTLEQYV. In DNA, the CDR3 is TGTGCCACCACCAACGATGTCCAGGGGACCCTCGAGCAGTACGTC.

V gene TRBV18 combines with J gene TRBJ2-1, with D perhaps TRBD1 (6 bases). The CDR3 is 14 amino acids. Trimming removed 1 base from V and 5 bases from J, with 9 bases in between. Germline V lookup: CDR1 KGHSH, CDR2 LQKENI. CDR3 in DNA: TGTGCCAGCTCACCACGAGGGGGACACAATGAGCAGTTCTTC. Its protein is CASSPRGGHNEQFF.

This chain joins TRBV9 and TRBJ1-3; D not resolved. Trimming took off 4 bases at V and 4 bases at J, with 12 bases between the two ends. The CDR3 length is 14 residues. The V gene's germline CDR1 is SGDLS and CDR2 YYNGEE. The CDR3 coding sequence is TGTGCCAGCAGCCCCGGGCCCTCCGGAAACACCATATATTTT. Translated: CASSPGPSGNTIYF. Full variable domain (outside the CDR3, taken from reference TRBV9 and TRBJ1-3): DSGVTQTPKHLITATGQRVTLRCSPRSGDLSVYWYQQSLDQGLQFLIQYYNGEERAKGNILERFSAQQFPDLHSELNLSSLELGDSALYFCASSPGPSGNTIYFGEGSWLTVV.

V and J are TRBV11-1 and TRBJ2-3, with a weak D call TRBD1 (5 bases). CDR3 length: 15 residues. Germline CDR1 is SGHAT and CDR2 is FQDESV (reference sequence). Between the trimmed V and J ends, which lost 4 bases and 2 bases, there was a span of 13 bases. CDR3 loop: CASSWGLWVTDTQYF. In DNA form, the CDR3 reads TGTGCCAGCAGCTGGGGCCTCTGGGTCACAGATACGCAGTATTTT. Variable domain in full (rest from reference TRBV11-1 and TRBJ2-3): EAEVAQSPRYKITEKSQAVAFWCDPISGHATLYWYRQILGQGPELLVQFQDESVVDDSQLPKDRFSAERLKGVDSTLKIQPAELGDSAMYLCASSWGLWVTDTQYFGPGTRLTVL.

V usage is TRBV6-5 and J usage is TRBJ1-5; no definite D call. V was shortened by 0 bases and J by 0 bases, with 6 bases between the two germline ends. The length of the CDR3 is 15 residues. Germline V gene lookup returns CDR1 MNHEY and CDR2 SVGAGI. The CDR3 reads CASSYSKVSNQPQHF. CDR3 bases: TGTGCCAGCAGTTACTCGAAAGTTAGCAATCAGCCCCAGCATTTT.

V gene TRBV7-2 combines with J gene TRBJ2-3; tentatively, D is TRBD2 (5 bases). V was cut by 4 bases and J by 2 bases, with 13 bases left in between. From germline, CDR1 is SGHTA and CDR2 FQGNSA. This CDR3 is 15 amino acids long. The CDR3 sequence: CASSSIEEATDTQYF. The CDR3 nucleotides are TGTGCCAGCAGCTCCATCGAGGAGGCCACAGATACGCAGTATTTT.

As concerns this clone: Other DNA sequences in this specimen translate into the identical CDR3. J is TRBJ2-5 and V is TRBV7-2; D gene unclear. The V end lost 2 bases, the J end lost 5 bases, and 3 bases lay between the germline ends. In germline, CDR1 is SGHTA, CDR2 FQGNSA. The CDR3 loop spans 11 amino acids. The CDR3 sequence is CASSLSETQYF. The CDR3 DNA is TGTGCCAGCAGCTTAAGCGAGACCCAGTACTTC.